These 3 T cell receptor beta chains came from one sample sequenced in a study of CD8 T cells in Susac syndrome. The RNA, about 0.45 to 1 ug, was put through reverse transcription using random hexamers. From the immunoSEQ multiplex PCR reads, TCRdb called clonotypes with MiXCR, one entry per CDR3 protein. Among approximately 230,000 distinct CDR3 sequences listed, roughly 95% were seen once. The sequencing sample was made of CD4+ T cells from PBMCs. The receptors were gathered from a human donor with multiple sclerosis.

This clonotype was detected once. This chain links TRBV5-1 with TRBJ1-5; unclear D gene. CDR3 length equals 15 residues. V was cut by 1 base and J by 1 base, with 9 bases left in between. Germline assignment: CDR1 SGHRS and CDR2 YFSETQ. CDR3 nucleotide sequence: TGCGCCAGCAGCTTGAGTGGAAACAGCAATCAGCCCCAGCATTTT. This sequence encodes CASSLSGNSNQPQHF.

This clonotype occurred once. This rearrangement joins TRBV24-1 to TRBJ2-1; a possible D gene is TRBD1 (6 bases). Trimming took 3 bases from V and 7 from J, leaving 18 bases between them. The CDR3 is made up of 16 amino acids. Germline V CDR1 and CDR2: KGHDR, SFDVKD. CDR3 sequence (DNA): TGTGCCACCAGTGATCCACAGGGTCCCCTGGGGAATGAGCAGTTCTTC. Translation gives CATSDPQGPLGNEQFF.

The CDR3 DNA reads as TGTGCCAGCAACATTCGAGGGGTCGGCTACACCTTC. Its protein is CASNIRGVGYTF. The chain carries TRBV3-1 and TRBJ1-2; D is perhaps TRBD1 (5 bases). Germline-derived CDR1 and CDR2 are LGHDT and YNNKEL (reference sequence). The V end was cut by 7 bases, the J end by 8 bases, with 14 bases between. The CDR3 is 12 residues long.